This T cell receptor (beta chain) comes out of a study of blood T cell repertoires in COVID-19. The overall study: PBMCs, B-cell-depleted T cells, or T cells provided the cDNA or gDNA that made up the material.

After removal of 5 bases from V and 5 bases from J, the junction contained 9 bases not matched to a gene. CDR3 length equals 15 residues. Germline-derived CDR1 and CDR2 are SGHAT and FQDESV (reference sequence). Authors' data handling: The authors estimated nucleated cell counts from reference gene primer amplification. Profiled with immunoSEQ multiplex PCR; TCRdb holds only in-frame clones, not every one. The V and J calls and the clone size are those of that table, but D and trimming were determined from the DNA. Counted here are tens of thousands of clones, roughly four fifths occurring once; the ten biggest clones make up 28%.

The TCR was taken from a human donor in a cohort sampled during active COVID-19. The rearrangement joins TRBV11-1 to TRBJ2-5; 9 positions agree with TRBD1. Sequencing used peripheral blood. The CDR3 protein is CASSTRDRARETQYF. The CDR3 coding sequence is TGTGCCAGCAGCACCCGGGACAGGGCCCGGGAGACCCAGTACTTC.